Shown below are 20 T cell receptor beta chains from a single sample sequenced in a study of T cells in tuberculosis. The protocol was immunoSEQ multiplex PCR, while the TCRdb copy is restricted to in-frame clones and leaves out a portion. The sample records some 6,000 clones, 95% to 98% being singletons. This sample's time point: new active TB diagnosis, blood taken before or within 7 days of starting treatment. The sample in question was PBMCs, obtained at tuberculosis diagnosis. The receptors were sampled from an adult with tuberculosis.

The chain is built from TRBV27 and TRBJ2-1; TRBD1 matches 7 bases. CDR1 MNHEY and CDR2 SMNVEV come from the germline V gene (reference sequence). Unmatched junction bases numbered 7, after V lost 5 bases and J lost 6 bases. CDR3 length: 14 amino acids. The CDR3 DNA is TGTGCCAGCAGTCCCCATCAGGGGGTCAATGAGCAGTTCTTC. Its protein product is CASSPHQGVNEQFF.

The genes are TRBV6-6 and TRBJ2-7; D remains ambiguous. V was pared by 8 bases and J by 3 bases, with 8 bases between. Germline CDR1 and CDR2: MNHNY and SVGAGI (reference sequence). CDR3 length: 11 residues. The CDR3 loop is CASGRGYEQYF. The CDR3 nucleotides read TGTGCCAGCGGTCGCGGCTACGAGCAGTACTTC.

This chain joins TRBV12-5 and TRBJ1-4; D remains unclear. CDR1 and CDR2 from the germline V gene are LGHNT and FRNRAP. The CDR3 is made up of 17 amino acids. The V end lost 6 bases, the J end lost 2 bases, and 19 bases lay between the germline ends. The CDR3 region has the DNA TGTGCTAGTGGGGTGACCAAGAACCCGGGGACTAATGAAAAACTGTTTTTT. Translating it yields CASGVTKNPGTNEKLFF.

The chain links TRBV11-2 to TRBJ2-1; 10 bases agree with TRBD2. The CDR3 spans 13 residues. The germline V gene encodes CDR1 SGHAT and CDR2 FQNNGV. Losses at the gene ends were 1 base for V and 12 bases for J; bases not matched to a gene: 3. CDR3 residues: CASSLVLAGAQFF. CDR3 bases: TGTGCCAGCAGCTTAGTGCTAGCGGGGGCGCAGTTCTTC. The entire variable domain, with the rest obtained from reference TRBV11-2 and TRBJ2-1, is as follows: EAGVAQSPRYKIIEKRQSVAFWCNPISGHATLYWYQQILGQGPKLLIQFQNNGVVDDSQLPKDRFSAERLKGVDSTLKIQPAKLEDSAVYLCASSLVLAGAQFFGPGTRLTVL.

The chain employs TRBV2 and TRBJ1-1; a possible D gene is TRBD1 (5 bases). Deletions cut 2 bases from V and 6 bases from J, with 13 bases between. Germline V gene lookup returns CDR1 SNHLY and CDR2 FYNNEI. The CDR3 loop spans 14 amino acids. The CDR3, as DNA: TGTGCCAGCAGTGAAATCCGGGGGGGACCTGAAGCTTTCTTT. Translated: CASSEIRGGPEAFF.

V is TRBV7-3 and J is TRBJ1-1, with 7 nucleotides matching TRBD1. The CDR3 contains 14 residues. V shed 5 bases, J shed 1 base, and the junction held 4 bases outside the gene matches. Germline V gives CDR1 SGHTA, CDR2 FQGTGA. The CDR3 DNA reads TGTGCCAGCAGCCCTGGGGACAGGAACACTGAAGCTTTCTTT. This sequence encodes CASSPGDRNTEAFF.

V is TRBV11-2 and J is TRBJ2-5, with D tentatively TRBD1 (6 bases). Germline CDR1 reads SGHAT; CDR2 reads FQNNGV. V gave up 5 bases and J gave up 5 bases, with 21 bases separating them. This CDR3 is 16 amino acids long. CDR3 bases: TGTGCCAGCAGCCCGCCCGTCCAGGGGCAGTATGAGACCCAGTACTTC. Protein: CASSPPVQGQYETQYF.

The chain has TRBV28 and TRBJ2-3, with 12 bases lining up with TRBD2. CDR3 length: 15 residues. CDR1 is MDHEN, CDR2 SYDVKM, per germline. Trimming cost V 4 bases and J 5 bases; bases outside gene matches: 4. In DNA, the CDR3 is TGTGCCAGCAGTTCTAGCGGGAGGGGGGAAGATACGCAGTATTTT. It codes for CASSSSGRGEDTQYF.

This chain links TRBV5-8 with TRBJ2-1; D perhaps matches TRBD2 (5 bases). This CDR3 spans 17 amino acids. The V and J ends lost 3 bases and 4 bases respectively, with 20 bases between them. Germline assignment: CDR1 SGHTS and CDR2 YDEGEE. CDR3 in amino acids: CASSWDPVGVGYNEQFF. The CDR3 DNA reads TGTGCCAGCAGCTGGGATCCTGTCGGGGTGGGGTACAATGAGCAGTTCTTC.

This rearrangement joins TRBV6-5 to TRBJ2-7; weak D call: TRBD1 (6 bases). Germline V lookup: CDR1 MNHEY, CDR2 SVGAGI. CDR3 length: 12 amino acids. V dropped 6 bases and J dropped 4 bases, with 10 bases sitting between them. CDR3 in amino acids: CASRIDRYEQYF. The DNA of the CDR3 is TGTGCCAGCAGAATAGACAGGTACGAGCAGTACTTC.

The gene calls are TRBV10-3 and TRBJ2-3; 8 bases line up with TRBD2. The junction had 10 bases not matched to a gene; V was cut back by 5 bases and J by 9 bases. The CDR3 length is 14 residues. The germline V gene has CDR1 ENHRY and CDR2 SYGVKD. DNA for the CDR3: TGTGCCATCAGTAGCGGGGGCCCGTCGGGGACGCAGTATTTT. This gives the protein CAISSGGPSGTQYF.

The chain combines TRBV30 with TRBJ1-3; D not resolved. This CDR3 contains 15 residues. V dropped 2 bases and J dropped 4 bases, with 15 bases sitting between them. CDR1 GTSNPN and CDR2 SVGIG come from the germline V gene (reference sequence). The CDR3 region has the DNA TGTGCCTGGAGTAGTGAGTTCCCTAGGGGAAACACCATATATTTT. It is translated as CAWSSEFPRGNTIYF.

The chain joins TRBV6-6 to TRBJ2-5; 7 positions match TRBD1. This CDR3 is built from 15 residues. Germline V lookup: CDR1 MNHNY, CDR2 SVGAGI (reference sequence). V trimming: 4 bases; J trimming: 4 bases; junction bases outside the gene matches: 9. The CDR3 here is CASSSNTGAGETQYF. The CDR3, as DNA: TGTGCCAGCAGTTCTAATACAGGGGCAGGAGAGACCCAGTACTTC.

The chain is built from TRBV29-1 and TRBJ2-7; 14 nucleotides align to TRBD2. The germline gives CDR1 SQVTM, CDR2 ANQGSEA. The CDR3 is 15 residues long. After removal of 5 bases from V and 6 bases from J, the junction contained 9 bases not matched to a gene. CDR3 DNA: TGCAGCGTTAACGGCGGGACTAGCGGGAGTTTCGAGCAGTACTTC. Its translation: CSVNGGTSGSFEQYF.

This clone was observed once. The chain recombines TRBV13 with TRBJ1-1, with D perhaps TRBD1 (6 bases). This CDR3 region has 15 residues. CDR1 is PRHDT and CDR2 is FYEKMQ in the germline V gene (reference sequence). Trimming left V 3 bases short and J 3 bases short, with 14 bases between. Written as DNA, the CDR3 is TGTGCCAGCAGCTTCGAGGCGGGGGCTCACACTGAAGCTTTCTTT. Translating it yields CASSFEAGAHTEAFF.

The chain uses TRBV11-3 and TRBJ2-5; possibly TRBD1 for D (6 bases). Germline loops: CDR1 SGHNT, CDR2 YENEEA. V lost 2 bases, J lost 2 bases, and 12 bases lay in between. The CDR3 has 15 residues. CDR3 sequence reads: CASSLPGQPQETQYF. The CDR3 bases are TGTGCCAGCAGCTTACCGGGACAACCTCAAGAGACCCAGTACTTC.

V gene TRBV30 combines with J gene TRBJ1-2; no definite D call. V lost 4 bases, J lost 4 bases, and 7 bases lay in between. Germline CDR1 reads GTSNPN; CDR2 reads SVGIG (reference sequence). This CDR3 contains 11 residues. CDR3 sequence reads: CAWTWAYGYTF. The CDR3 nucleotides are TGTGCCTGGACCTGGGCCTATGGCTACACCTTC.

J is TRBJ2-1 and V is TRBV7-6; 7 positions match TRBD1. This CDR3 spans 12 amino acids. With V trimmed by 4 bases and J by 12 bases, 6 bases remained unmatched. CDR1 is SGHVS and CDR2 is FNYEAQ in the germline V gene. The CDR3 bases are TGTGCCAGCAGCTCGACAGGGTACGGGCAGTTCTTC. Translated: CASSSTGYGQFF.

The chain carries TRBV21-1 and TRBJ2-6; the D segment call TRBD1 is taken from the table without a DNA check. TRBV21-1 is reported as a pseudogene. The length of the CDR3 is 19 residues. This chain's CDR3 is CASSKVDRGLSSGANVLTF. For the CDR3, the DNA is TGTGCCAGCAGCAAAGTGGACAGGGGTCTTAGCTCTGGGGCCAACGTCCTGACTTTC.

The rearrangement links TRBV6-5 to TRBJ2-2; 7 bases fit TRBD1. The ends lost 4 bases at V and 8 bases at J; junction bases unmatched: 10. Looked up from germline, CDR1 is MNHEY and CDR2 is SVGAGI. The CDR3 sequence is 15 residues long. This chain's CDR3 is CASSFFWTGIGELFF. DNA for the CDR3: TGTGCCAGCAGTTTTTTCTGGACAGGCATAGGGGAGCTGTTTTTT.